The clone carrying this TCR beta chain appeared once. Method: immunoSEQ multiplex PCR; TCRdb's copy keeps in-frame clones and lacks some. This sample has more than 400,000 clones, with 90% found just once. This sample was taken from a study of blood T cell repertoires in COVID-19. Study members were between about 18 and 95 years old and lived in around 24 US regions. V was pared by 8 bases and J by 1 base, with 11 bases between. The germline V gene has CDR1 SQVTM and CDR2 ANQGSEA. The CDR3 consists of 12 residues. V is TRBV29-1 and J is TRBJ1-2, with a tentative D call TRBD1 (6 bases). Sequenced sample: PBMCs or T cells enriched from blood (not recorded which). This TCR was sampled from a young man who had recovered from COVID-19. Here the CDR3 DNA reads TGCAGCTATGACAGGAGTAACTATGGCTACACCTTC. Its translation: CSYDRSNYGYTF. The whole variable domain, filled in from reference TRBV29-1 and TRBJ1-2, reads SAVISQKPSRDICQRGTSLTIQCQVDSQVTMMFWYRQQPGQSLTLIATANQGSEATYESGFVIDKFPISRPNLTFSTLTVSNMSPEDSSIYLCSYDRSNYGYTFGSGTRLTVV.